Described below is a single T cell receptor (beta chain) sequence and its context. The sample is drawn from a study of PD-1 blockade in mismatch repair-deficient tumors. As for the study in general: Patients had 12 mismatch repair-deficient cancer types, all previously treated and progressing.

The data were produced by immunoSEQ multiplex PCR, yet TCRdb's version contains in-frame clones alone and is incomplete. Counted here are tens of thousands of clones, roughly 80% occurring once; the ten biggest clones make up about 6%. J lost 3 bases, V lost 6 bases, and 4 bases had no gene match. The CDR3 length is 15 residues. Germline CDR1 LNHDA, CDR2 SQIVND (reference sequence). The chain joins TRBV19 to TRBJ2-1; TRBD2 matches at 11 bases. The source was peripheral blood, collected 44 weeks after starting pembrolizumab. This receptor was obtained from an adult with mismatch repair-deficient cancer. The CDR3 DNA reads as TGTGCCAGTAGCATACTAGCGGGGGACTACAATGAGCAGTTCTTC. Amino acids: CASSILAGDYNEQFF.